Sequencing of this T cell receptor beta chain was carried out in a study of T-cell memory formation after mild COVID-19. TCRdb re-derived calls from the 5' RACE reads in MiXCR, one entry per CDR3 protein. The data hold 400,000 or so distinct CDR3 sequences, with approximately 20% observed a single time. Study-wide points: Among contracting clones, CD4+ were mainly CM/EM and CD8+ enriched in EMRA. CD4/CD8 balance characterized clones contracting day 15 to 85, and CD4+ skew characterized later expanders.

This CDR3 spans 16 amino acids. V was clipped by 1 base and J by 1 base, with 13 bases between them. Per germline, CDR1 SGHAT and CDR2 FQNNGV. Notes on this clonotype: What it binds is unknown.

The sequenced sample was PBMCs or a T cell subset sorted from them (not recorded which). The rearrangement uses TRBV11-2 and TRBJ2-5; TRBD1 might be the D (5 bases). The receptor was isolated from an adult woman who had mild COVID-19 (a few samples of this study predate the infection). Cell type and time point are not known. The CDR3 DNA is TGTGCCAGCAGCTTAGGGCAGGGCCTTTTCCAAGAGACCCAGTACTTC. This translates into CASSLGQGLFQETQYF.